Each of the 15 T cell receptor beta chains below was sequenced from the same sample in a study of cytotoxic CD8 clonotypes in ibrutinib-treated CLL. Measured with immunoSEQ multiplex PCR; TCRdb has only the in-frame clones, and not every one. The sample comprises roughly 130,000 clones, approximately 90% of which are singletons, and about 10% rests with the top ten. The sample was PBMCs, taken after 12 months of ibrutinib treatment. These receptors originate from a human donor with chronic lymphocytic leukemia.

Of note for this clone: Other DNA sequences in this specimen translate into the identical CDR3. The V and J genes are TRBV7-3 and TRBJ2-3, with D unresolved. Germline V gene sequence: CDR1 SGHTA, CDR2 FQGTGA. V lost 2 bases to trimming and J lost 0 bases, with 6 bases between them. The CDR3 is made up of 14 amino acids. CDR3 nucleotide sequence: TGTGCCAGCAGCTTATTGGGTAGCACAGATACGCAGTATTTT. Translated, it gives CASSLLGSTDTQYF.

DNA for the CDR3: TGTGCCAGCAGTCAGCAGTCGGCAATGAACACTGAAGCTTTCTTT. It encodes CASSQQSAMNTEAFF. The chain uses TRBV6-5 and TRBJ1-1; no firm D call. CDR3 size: 15 residues. Per germline, CDR1 MNHEY and CDR2 SVGAGI. V lost 5 bases, J lost 0 bases, and 13 bases lay in between.

The J gene is TRBJ1-5, the V gene TRBV28; TRBD1 matches 7 bases. Germline loops: CDR1 MDHEN, CDR2 SYDVKM. The CDR3 spans 14 residues. The trim removed 5 bases at V and 7 bases at J, leaving 8 bases unmatched. CDR3 bases: TGTGCCAGCAGTACCTACAGGGGAGGCCAGCCCCAGCATTTT. This translates into CASSTYRGGQPQHF.

The V gene is TRBV28, the J gene TRBJ1-4, with D uncertain. Germline V gives CDR1 MDHEN, CDR2 SYDVKM. The CDR3 runs 14 residues. Between the trimmed V and J ends, which lost 3 bases and 3 bases, there was a span of 8 bases. In DNA form, the CDR3 reads TGTGCCAGCAGTTTGCTTCGCCCTAATGAAAAACTGTTTTTT. Its protein is CASSLLRPNEKLFF.

V usage is TRBV28 and J usage is TRBJ2-5; 9 bases align to TRBD1. The CDR3 has 14 amino acids. Germline V CDR1 and CDR2: MDHEN, SYDVKM. Trimming at V came to 6 bases and at J to 5 bases, leaving 7 bases not matched to a gene. The CDR3 DNA sequence: TGTGCCAGCAGAGACACAGGGGGCCGGGAGACCCAGTACTTC. This gives the protein CASRDTGGRETQYF.

CDR3 sequence: CASSHGVNFYEQYF. CDR3 nucleotides: TGTGCCAGCAGCCATGGGGTGAACTTCTACGAGCAGTACTTC. The chain is built from TRBV4-2 and TRBJ2-7; D uncertain. Trimming pared 3 bases from V and 3 bases from J, leaving 12 bases between. This CDR3 comprises 14 residues. Germline assignment: CDR1 LGHNA and CDR2 YNFKEQ.

This rearrangement joins TRBV28 to TRBJ2-3; D not resolved. The germline V gene has CDR1 MDHEN and CDR2 SYDVKM. Trimming stripped 5 bases from V and 0 bases from J, with 21 bases between. The CDR3 has 18 residues. The CDR3 sequence: CASSRPLPRRASTDTQYF. The CDR3 DNA reads TGTGCCAGCAGTCGCCCCCTCCCACGCCGAGCTAGCACAGATACGCAGTATTTT.

The chain employs TRBV6-5 and TRBJ1-1; possible D gene TRBD1, 5 bases. The CDR3 loop spans 14 amino acids. Germline V lookup: CDR1 MNHEY, CDR2 SVGAGI. V was trimmed by 2 bases and J by 4 bases, leaving 11 bases between them. The CDR3 protein is CASSYGGGGTEAFF. In nucleotides, the CDR3 is TGTGCCAGCAGTTACGGGGGTGGGGGCACTGAAGCTTTCTTT.

The chain is built from TRBV7-2 and TRBJ2-2, with D possibly being TRBD1 (5 bases). This CDR3 has 15 residues. The germline V gene encodes CDR1 SGHTA and CDR2 FQGNSA. Trimming took off 1 base at V and 6 bases at J, with 12 bases between the two ends. The DNA of the CDR3 is TGTGCCAGCAGCTTAGTCGCCAGGGTGTCCGGGGAGCTGTTTTTT. Translating gives CASSLVARVSGELFF.

This chain connects TRBV2 to TRBJ2-7; 7 positions agree with TRBD1. CDR1 is SNHLY, CDR2 FYNNEI, per germline. Losses at the gene ends were 4 bases for V and 10 bases for J; bases not matched to a gene: 7. The CDR3 runs to 12 residues. In nucleotides, the CDR3 is TGTGCCAGCAGTGTGGGACAGCTTGGTCAGTACTTC. Translation: CASSVGQLGQYF.

This sequence joins TRBV29-1 and TRBJ2-7; TRBD2 is a possible D gene (5 bases). The CDR3 is made up of 15 amino acids. The V and J ends lost 4 bases and 4 bases respectively, with 20 bases between them. CDR1 and CDR2 from the germline V gene are SQVTM and ANQGSEA. CDR3: CSVGSPSLSSYEQYF. The CDR3 DNA reads TGCAGCGTTGGATCCCCTAGCCTTTCGTCATACGAGCAGTACTTC.

The chain carries TRBV5-1 and TRBJ2-2; D unclear. There are 14 residues in the CDR3. With 6 bases removed from V and 5 bases from J, the gap between germline ends came to 14 bases. Germline lookup yields CDR1 SGHRS and CDR2 YFSETQ. The CDR3 region is CASNLSPSTGELFF. As DNA, the CDR3 is TGCGCCAGCAATCTAAGTCCGAGTACCGGGGAGCTGTTTTTT.

The chain has TRBV18 and TRBJ1-5; no reliable D call. Germline V gene data show CDR1 as KGHSH and CDR2 as LQKENI. The CDR3 is 17 residues long. V lost 5 bases and J lost 3, with 20 bases in between. The CDR3 DNA reads as TGTGCCAGCTCATGGGCGGCCATTTCGGATTTCAATCAGCCCCAGCATTTT. Translated, it gives CASSWAAISDFNQPQHF.

The chain carries TRBV30 and TRBJ2-1; D tentatively fits TRBD1 or TRBD2 (6 bases each). The CDR3 spans 13 residues. The germline CDR1 and CDR2 sequences are GTSNPN and SVGIG (reference sequence). With 3 bases removed from V and 4 bases from J, the gap between germline ends came to 10 bases. CDR3 in amino acids: CAWRAGQYNEQFF. The CDR3 DNA is TGTGCCTGGAGGGCGGGACAATACAATGAGCAGTTCTTC.

The chain has TRBV27 and TRBJ2-7; tentatively, D is TRBD2 (5 bases). The CDR3 extends over 15 amino acids. V shed 4 bases and J shed 3 bases, with 16 bases lying between them. Germline-derived CDR1 and CDR2 are MNHEY and SMNVEV (reference sequence). CDR3 coding DNA: TGTGCCAGCAGTTCGTCGGGGAGTGTCAACTACGAGCAGTACTTC. Translation gives CASSSSGSVNYEQYF.